This is a list of T cell receptor beta chains from one sample in a study of CD8+CD57+ T cells in acquired aplastic anemia. MiXCR, run by TCRdb on the reads, gives a single entry per CDR3 protein. In the table there are approximately 470,000 distinct CDR3 sequences, under 40% of which are singletons. The sequenced material came from sorted CD4+, CD8+, or CD8+CD57+ T cells (not recorded which) from PBMCs. The receptors come from a human donor with aplastic anemia. The CDR3 runs from the conserved cysteine through the conserved F or W. The D gene is left open where the match is weak. The listing skips clone size in some rows; elsewhere it reads once, few, many or a size class.

J gene	D gene	clone size	V gene	CDR3 protein	CDR3 DNA
TRBJ2-6	-	few	TRBV7-3	CASSSAQGRGANVLTF	TGTGCCAGCAGCTCCGCCCAGGGGCGCGGGGCCAACGTCCTGACTTTC
TRBJ2-1	-	-	TRBV5-5	CASRYTYNEQFF	TGTGCCAGCAGATATACCTACAATGAGCAGTTCTTC
TRBJ2-7	-	many	TRBV19	CASPLGGKYYEQYF	TGTGCCAGTCCCCTCGGGGGAAAGTACTACGAGCAGTACTTC
TRBJ1-6	-	-	TRBV20-1	CSAPSGGSYNSPLHF	TGCAGTGCCCCGAGTGGGGGTTCCTATAATTCACCCCTCCACTTT
TRBJ1-2	-	many	TRBV19	CASRRGGSSGYTF	TGTGCCAGTAGGAGAGGGGGTTCGAGTGGCTACACCTTC
TRBJ2-3	-	few	TRBV10-2	CASSQASAVHTDTQYF	TGCGCCAGCAGCCAAGCCTCTGCGGTTCACACAGATACGCAGTATTTT
TRBJ1-6	TRBD1	-	TRBV5-6	CASRMGQYSSPLHF	TGTGCCAGCAGGATGGGACAGTATAGTTCACCCCTCCACTTT
TRBJ1-1	TRBD1	few	TRBV5-1	CASSNGQGAEAFF	TGCGCCAGCAGTAACGGACAGGGGGCTGAAGCTTTCTTT
TRBJ2-2	-	many	TRBV25-1	CASSGSGGMNTGELFF	TGTGCCAGCAGTGGTTCAGGGGGGATGAACACCGGGGAGCTGTTTTTT
TRBJ1-5	-	many	TRBV20-1	CSAPRPDSNQPQHF	TGCAGTGCCCCAAGACCGGATAGCAATCAGCCCCAGCATTTT
TRBJ1-1	-	many	TRBV7-6	CASSLLVNTEAFF	TGTGCCAGCAGCTTATTAGTTAACACTGAAGCTTTCTTT
TRBJ1-6	-	few	TRBV12-3/TRBV12-4	CASTWGRLHNSPLHF	TGTGCCAGCACCTGGGGGAGGCTCCATAATTCACCCCTCCACTTT
TRBJ1-2	-	many	TRBV6-1	CASSQRPRGTKGYTF	TGTGCCAGCAGTCAGCGGCCCCGTGGGACGAAGGGCTACACCTTC
TRBJ2-2	-	-	TRBV24-1	CATSGELFF	TGTGCCACCAGTGGTGAGCTGTTTTTT
TRBJ1-5	-	many	TRBV15	CATSRVGPRGNQPQHF	TGTGCCACCAGCAGAGTAGGCCCAAGGGGGAATCAGCCCCAGCATTTT
TRBJ2-1	-	many	TRBV19	CASSRDNEQFF	TGTGCCAGCAGCCGAGACAATGAGCAGTTCTTC
TRBJ1-2	-	-	TRBV10-3	CAIGPGRPNYGYTF	TGTGCCATCGGTCCGGGACGCCCTAACTATGGCTACACCTTC
TRBJ1-1	TRBD1	-	TRBV6-1	CASSLGQGAMITEAFF	TGTGCCAGCAGCCTGGGACAGGGGGCAATGATTACTGAAGCTTTCTTT
TRBJ2-7	TRBD2	-	TRBV15	CATSRDSLAGGYEQYF	TGTGCCACCAGCAGAGATTCGCTAGCGGGAGGGTACGAGCAGTACTTC
TRBJ2-7	TRBD1	many	TRBV7-2	CASSSATGTYEQYF	TGTGCCAGCAGCTCAGCGACAGGGACCTACGAGCAGTACTTC
TRBJ2-7	TRBD1	few	TRBV5-1	CASSLAAHRDSYEQYF	TGCGCCAGCAGCTTGGCGGCACACCGGGACAGCTACGAGCAGTACTTC
TRBJ2-5	-	-	TRBV7-2	CASSSLNRGIQETQYF	TGTGCCAGCAGCTCACTTAATAGGGGAATCCAAGAGACCCAGTACTTC
TRBJ1-1	-	-	TRBV7-9	CASSLLVTEAFF	TGTGCCAGCAGCTTACTAGTCACTGAAGCTTTCTTT
TRBJ2-5	TRBD2	few	TRBV7-2	CASSKTSGVETQYF	TGTGCCAGCAGCAAGACTAGCGGGGTCGAGACCCAGTACTTC
TRBJ1-5	-	few	TRBV10-3	CASILGISNQPQHF	TGTGCCAGCATCCTGGGGATTAGCAATCAGCCCCAGCATTTT
TRBJ1-1	TRBD1	-	TRBV7-2	CASSSPDRRDTEAFF	TGTGCCAGCAGCTCCCCGGACAGGAGGGACACTGAAGCTTTCTTT
TRBJ2-5	TRBD1	-	TRBV24-1	CATSDAGTGGAETQYF	TGTGCCACCAGTGACGCCGGGACAGGGGGCGCGGAGACCCAGTACTTC
TRBJ2-7	TRBD2	many	TRBV6-1	CASRGLAGFYEQYF	TGTGCCAGCAGAGGACTAGCGGGTTTCTACGAGCAGTACTTC
TRBJ2-7	TRBD1	-	TRBV10-3	CATSRGSEQYF	TGTGCCACCAGCAGGGGGTCCGAGCAGTACTTC
TRBJ1-6	-	-	TRBV20-1	CSAQRDAWSSHNSPLHF	TGCAGTGCCCAACGGGACGCCTGGAGCTCCCATAATTCACCCCTCCACTTT
TRBJ1-5	-	-	TRBV19	CASSVDSGFNQPQHF	TGTGCCAGTAGTGTCGATAGCGGGTTTAATCAGCCCCAGCATTTT
TRBJ2-1	-	many	TRBV29-1	CSVEVTGGDEQFF	TGCAGCGTTGAGGTGACAGGAGGCGATGAGCAGTTCTTC
TRBJ1-2	-	-	TRBV24-1	CSAISRDLYGYTF	TGCAGTGCTATTTCCAGGGATCTATATGGCTACACCTTC
TRBJ1-6	-	-	TRBV7-9	CASSLMGPGNSPLHF	TGTGCCAGCAGCCTCATGGGGCCGGGGAATTCACCCCTCCACTTT
TRBJ1-3	-	few	TRBV6-1	CASTTAGVSGNTIYF	TGTGCCAGCACAACAGCTGGGGTCTCTGGAAACACCATATATTTT
TRBJ2-4	TRBD2	-	TRBV20-1	CSARLGGGIQYF	TGCAGTGCTAGATTGGGGGGGGGCATTCAGTACTTC
TRBJ1-1	-	many	TRBV29-1	CSVDSPAEAFF	TGCAGCGTTGATTCGCCGGCCGAAGCTTTCTTT
TRBJ1-1	-	-	TRBV19	CASSIFTQGLKGYTEAFF	TGTGCCAGTAGTATATTTACACAGGGCCTCAAGGGGTACACTGAAGCTTTCTTT
TRBJ1-5	TRBD1	-	TRBV28	CASSPLDREGQPQHF	TGTGCCAGCAGTCCCCTTGACAGGGAGGGTCAGCCCCAGCATTTT
TRBJ1-1	-	few	TRBV7-3	CASSPRASGDTEAFF	TGTGCCAGCAGCCCAAGGGCGTCAGGGGACACTGAAGCTTTCTTT
TRBJ1-6	-	many	TRBV7-6	CASSLDLQGNSPLHF	TGTGCCAGCAGCTTAGATCTGCAGGGAAATTCACCCCTCCACTTT
TRBJ1-1	TRBD1	-	TRBV19	CASSIYQGGEAFF	TGTGCCAGTAGTATATATCAGGGGGGAGAAGCTTTCTTT
TRBJ2-5	TRBD2	few	TRBV7-6	CASSLEAGGPQETQYF	TGTGCCAGCAGCTTAGAGGCGGGGGGGCCTCAAGAGACCCAGTACTTC
TRBJ2-1	TRBD2	few	TRBV20-1	CSANPGLAAPNEQFF	TGCAGTGCAAACCCGGGACTAGCGGCCCCCAATGAGCAGTTCTTC
TRBJ1-4	-	many	TRBV7-9	CASSPGRNEKLFF	TGTGCCAGCAGCCCAGGCCGTAATGAAAAACTGTTTTTT
TRBJ1-1	-	-	TRBV7-3	CASSSKPGLNTEAFF	TGTGCCAGCAGCAGTAAGCCAGGCTTGAACACTGAAGCTTTCTTT
TRBJ2-2	-	few	TRBV5-4	CASSLSRDRAGELFF	TGTGCCAGCAGCTTAAGCAGGGATCGGGCCGGGGAGCTGTTTTTT
TRBJ2-7	-	few	TRBV7-3	CASSLTRKRVYEQYF	TGTGCCAGCAGCTTAACTCGGAAGAGGGTCTACGAGCAGTACTTC
TRBJ1-1	-	-	TRBV4-1	CASSQEIGGTEAFF	TGCGCCAGCAGCCAAGAGATTGGGGGCACTGAAGCTTTCTTT
TRBJ2-7	-	many	TRBV3-1	CASSQGVEQYF	TGTGCCAGCAGCCAGGGGGTCGAGCAGTACTTC
TRBJ1-1	-	many	TRBV9	CASSHRQNTEAFF	TGTGCCAGCAGCCATCGACAGAACACTGAAGCTTTCTTT
TRBJ1-2	TRBD1	-	TRBV6-2/TRBV6-3	CASRAPGQGRIGYTF	TGTGCCAGCAGAGCGCCGGGACAGGGTCGGATTGGCTACACCTTC
TRBJ1-6	TRBD1	many	TRBV3-1	CASSAQGGNSPLHF	TGTGCCAGCAGCGCACAGGGGGGGAATTCACCCCTCCACTTT
TRBJ1-1	-	many	TRBV7-6	CASSFGSNTEAFF	TGTGCCAGCAGCTTTGGATCGAACACTGAAGCTTTCTTT